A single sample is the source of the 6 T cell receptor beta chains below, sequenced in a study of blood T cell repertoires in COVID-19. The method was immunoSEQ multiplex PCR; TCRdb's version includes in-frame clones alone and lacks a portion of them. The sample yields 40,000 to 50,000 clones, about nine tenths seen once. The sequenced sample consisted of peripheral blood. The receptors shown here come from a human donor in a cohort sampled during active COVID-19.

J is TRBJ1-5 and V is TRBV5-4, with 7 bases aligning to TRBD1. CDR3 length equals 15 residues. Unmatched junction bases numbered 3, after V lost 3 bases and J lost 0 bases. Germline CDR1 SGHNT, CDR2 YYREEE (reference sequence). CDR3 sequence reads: CASSYGTASNQPQHF. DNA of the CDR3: TGTGCCAGCAGCTACGGGACAGCTAGCAATCAGCCCCAGCATTTT.

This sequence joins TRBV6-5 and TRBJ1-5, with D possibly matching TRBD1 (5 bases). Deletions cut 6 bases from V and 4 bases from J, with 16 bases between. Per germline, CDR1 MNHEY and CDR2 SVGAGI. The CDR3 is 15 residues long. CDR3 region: CASRVGGALNQPQHF. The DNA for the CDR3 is TGTGCCAGCAGAGTCGGGGGAGCTTTAAATCAGCCCCAGCATTTT.

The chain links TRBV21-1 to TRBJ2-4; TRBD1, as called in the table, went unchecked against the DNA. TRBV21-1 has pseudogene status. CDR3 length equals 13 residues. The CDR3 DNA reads TGTGCCAGCAGCCCCAGGGGAGTTTACATTCAGTACTTC. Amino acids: CASSPRGVYIQYF.

The CDR3 reads CASSPLPPTSGGPEDEQYF. The DNA of the CDR3 is TGTGCCAGCAGTCCCCTTCCGCCGACTAGCGGGGGGCCAGAGGACGAGCAGTACTTC. This chain connects TRBV6-2 or TRBV6-3 to TRBJ2-7; 13 nucleotides agree with TRBD2. CDR1 is MNHEY and CDR2 is SVGEGT in the germline V gene. V lost 5 bases to trimming and J lost 5 bases; unmatched junction nucleotides: 18. This CDR3 is 19 amino acids long.

The CDR3 DNA reads TGTGCCAGCACCGGGACAGGTGGAAACACCATATATTTT. This translates into CASTGTGGNTIYF. The chain combines TRBV6-5 with TRBJ1-3; 8 bases are shared with TRBD1. The CDR3 sequence is 13 residues long. Trimming cost V 7 bases and J 3 bases; bases outside gene matches: 2. CDR1 is MNHEY and CDR2 is SVGAGI in the germline V gene.

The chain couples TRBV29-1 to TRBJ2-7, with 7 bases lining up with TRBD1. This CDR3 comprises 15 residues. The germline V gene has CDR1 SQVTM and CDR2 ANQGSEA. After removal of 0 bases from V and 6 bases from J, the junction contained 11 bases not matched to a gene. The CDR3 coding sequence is TGCAGCGTTGAAGAATCCGGGACAGAGACCACCGAGCAGTACTTC. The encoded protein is CSVEESGTETTEQYF.